This TCR beta chain comes out of a study of blood T cell repertoires in COVID-19. How the authors handled the data: Estimated nucleated cell counts came from reference gene primer amplification. TCRdb keeps only in-frame clones here, not all; method: immunoSEQ multiplex PCR. V, J and clone size are taken as reported in that table, and D and trimming were inferred from the DNA itself. The table lists 50,000 to 75,000 clones, around 73% of them singletons. Germline V gives CDR1 SGHTA, CDR2 FQGTGA. There are 14 residues in the CDR3. V was clipped by 5 bases and J by 7 bases, with 15 bases between them. The V and J genes are TRBV7-3 and TRBJ1-5, with D perhaps TRBD1 (6 bases). This clonotype was obtained from a man older than 75 with active or convalescent COVID-19. Sequenced material: peripheral blood. This CDR3 is CASSPQGGGQPQHF. The CDR3 DNA is TGTGCCAGCAGCCCACAGGGCGGTGGGCAGCCCCAGCATTTT.